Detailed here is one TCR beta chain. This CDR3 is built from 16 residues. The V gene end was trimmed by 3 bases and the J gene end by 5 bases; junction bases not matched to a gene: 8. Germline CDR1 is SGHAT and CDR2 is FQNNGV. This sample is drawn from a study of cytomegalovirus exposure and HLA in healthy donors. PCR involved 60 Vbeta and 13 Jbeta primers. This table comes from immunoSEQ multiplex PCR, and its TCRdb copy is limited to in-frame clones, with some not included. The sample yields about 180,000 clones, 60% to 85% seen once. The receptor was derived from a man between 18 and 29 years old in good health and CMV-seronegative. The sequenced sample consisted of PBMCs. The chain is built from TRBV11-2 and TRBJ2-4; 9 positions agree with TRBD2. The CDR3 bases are TGTGCCAGCAGCTTGCATCTGGGACTAGCTCAAAACATTCAGTACTTC. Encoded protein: CASSLHLGLAQNIQYF.